These 27 T cell receptor beta chains originate from one sample sequenced in a study of response to subunit inactivated influenza vaccine. MiXCR, applied by TCRdb to the RT-PCR reads, yields one record per CDR3 protein. The sample records fewer than 350,000 distinct CDR3 sequences, around a fifth being singletons. This specimen consisted of PBMCs from blood, obtained approximately 20 months after vaccination. The source is a man aged 50 to 69 who received an inactivated influenza vaccine.

This clonotype came up many times. The genes are TRBV4-2 and TRBJ2-3; 10 nucleotides agree with TRBD2. The CDR3 runs 17 residues. Germline CDR1 is LGHNA and CDR2 is YNFKEQ. After removal of 2 bases from V and 5 bases from J, the junction contained 10 bases not matched to a gene. The CDR3 protein is CASSQRGLAGAGDTQYF. CDR3 DNA: TGTGCCAGCAGCCAAAGGGGCCTAGCGGGAGCTGGAGATACGCAGTATTTT.

The chain is built from TRBV19 and TRBJ1-2; no reliable D call. CDR1 and CDR2 (germline): LNHDA, SQIVND (reference sequence). V lost 4 bases and J lost 4, with 16 bases in between. The CDR3 consists of 15 residues. CDR3 sequence reads: CASSKVSRDVYGYTF. DNA of the CDR3: TGTGCCAGTAGTAAGGTCTCGAGGGATGTCTATGGCTACACCTTC.

The CDR3 spells CASGGQLNTGELFF. Here the CDR3 DNA reads TGTGCCAGCGGGGGACAGCTGAACACCGGGGAGCTGTTTTTT. The genes are TRBV25-1 and TRBJ2-2; 7 nucleotides match TRBD1. This CDR3 region has 14 residues. The trim removed 8 bases at V and 1 base at J, leaving 4 bases unmatched. Germline CDR1 MGHDK, CDR2 SYGVNS.

The CDR3 sequence: CASSLDFGGKLFF. The CDR3 DNA sequence: TGCGCCAGCAGCTTGGATTTTGGCGGAAAACTGTTTTTT. The rearrangement links TRBV5-1 to TRBJ1-4; the D is unclear. Between the trimmed V and J ends, which lost 0 bases and 10 bases, there was a span of 10 bases. CDR1 and CDR2 (germline): SGHRS, YFSETQ. This CDR3 is built from 13 residues.

A few counts support this clonotype. The rearrangement links TRBV5-1 to TRBJ1-2, with 10 positions matching TRBD1. CDR1 and CDR2 (germline): SGHRS, YFSETQ. The CDR3 has 15 amino acids. Losses at the gene ends were 4 bases for V and 4 bases for J; bases not matched to a gene: 7. The chain's CDR3 is CASSPVGQGGYGYTF. CDR3 nucleotide sequence: TGCGCCAGCAGCCCAGTCGGACAGGGGGGCTATGGCTACACCTTC.

Worth noting for this clonotype: A read error is possible here, since a much larger clone lies one base away. This chain uses TRBV29-1 with TRBJ1-3, with a tentative D call TRBD1 (5 bases). This CDR3 has 17 amino acids. Germline V gives CDR1 SQVTM, CDR2 ANQGSEA. In nucleotides, the CDR3 is TGCAGCGTTGAGTTGGTCAGGGCTGGGTTCTCTGCAAACACCATATATTTT. This gives the protein CSVELVRAGFSANTIYF.

The CDR3 DNA reads as TGTGCCAGCAGTTTGGGGTTTCATGGCTACACCTTC. It encodes CASSLGFHGYTF. The chain couples TRBV12-3 or TRBV12-4 to TRBJ1-2; D gene unclear. This CDR3 has 12 residues. V was clipped by 3 bases and J by 6 bases, with 8 bases between them.

This clonotype was detected ten times or more. The chain is built from TRBV20-1 and TRBJ1-5; no definite D call. Looked up from germline, CDR1 is DFQATT and CDR2 is SNEGSKA (reference sequence). V was shortened by 6 bases and J by 3 bases, with 12 bases between the two germline ends. The length of the CDR3 is 13 residues. As DNA, the CDR3 is TGCAGTGCACCGAGGACTCCCAATCAGCCCCAGCATTTT. Its protein is CSAPRTPNQPQHF.

V is TRBV10-1 and J is TRBJ1-1; D not certain. The CDR3 is made up of 13 amino acids. CDR1 and CDR2 from the germline V gene are WNHNN and SYGVQD (reference sequence). The ends were cut back, 4 bases at V and 2 bases at J, with 8 bases in the middle. CDR3: CASSGLSNTEAFF. In DNA form, the CDR3 reads TGCGCCAGCAGTGGATTAAGCAACACTGAAGCTTTCTTT.

V usage is TRBV7-8 and J usage is TRBJ1-6; D unresolved. V was cut by 3 bases and J by 8 bases, with 5 bases left in between. The CDR3 loop spans 12 amino acids. From germline, CDR1 is SGHVS and CDR2 FQNEAQ. This chain's CDR3 is CASSFGDSPLHF. CDR3 sequence (DNA): TGTGCCAGCAGCTTTGGGGATTCACCCCTCCACTTT.

The DNA for the CDR3 is TGTGCCAGCCACGCCCACCGCTCTGGAAACACCATATATTTT. This translates into CASHAHRSGNTIYF. The chain links TRBV2 to TRBJ1-3; D is uncertain. CDR1 and CDR2 (germline): SNHLY, FYNNEI. V was shortened by 8 bases and J by 0 bases, with 11 bases between the two germline ends. The length of the CDR3 is 14 residues.

The chain links TRBV10-3 to TRBJ1-5; D ambiguous. The CDR3 has 13 amino acids. The germline V and J ends were trimmed by 4 bases and 4 bases, with 8 bases remaining between them. The germline CDR1 and CDR2 sequences are ENHRY and SYGVKD. This CDR3 is CAISGTGNQPQHF. The DNA for the CDR3 is TGTGCCATCAGTGGCACGGGTAATCAGCCCCAGCATTTT.

In its sample, this clonotype was seen many times. This chain uses TRBV4-3 with TRBJ2-5; the D gene is possibly TRBD2 (5 bases). This CDR3 comprises 13 residues. CDR1 and CDR2 (germline): LGHNA, YSLEER. Trimming removed 3 bases at V and 4 bases at J, with 9 bases between. CDR3 amino acids: CASSQNSGETQYF. CDR3 nucleotide sequence: TGCGCCAGCAGCCAGAACAGCGGAGAGACCCAGTACTTC.

The chain links TRBV7-9 to TRBJ1-1; D not resolved. The V gene's germline CDR1 is SEHNR and CDR2 FQNEAQ (reference sequence). CDR3 length: 15 amino acids. V shed 1 base and J shed 8 bases, with 17 bases lying between them. Here the CDR3 DNA reads TGTGCCAGCAGCTTAGTCATACAGCGAGTAGCGGAAGCTTTCTTT. This gives the protein CASSLVIQRVAEAFF.

The table lists this clonotype with a few counts. This rearrangement joins TRBV20-1 to TRBJ1-2, with D possibly TRBD1 on 6 matching bases. V was shortened by 3 bases and J by 8 bases, with 13 bases between the two germline ends. The CDR3 runs 12 residues. Per germline, CDR1 DFQATT and CDR2 SNEGSKA (reference sequence). The CDR3 protein is CSASSRGHGYTF. CDR3 nucleotide sequence: TGCAGTGCTAGTTCCAGGGGTCACGGCTACACCTTC.

The table lists this clonotype with a few counts. The rearrangement uses TRBV18 and TRBJ1-1; D is perhaps TRBD1 (6 bases). In germline, CDR1 is KGHSH, CDR2 LQKENI. The CDR3 loop spans 13 amino acids. With 8 bases removed from V and 1 base from J, the gap between germline ends came to 11 bases. The CDR3 DNA reads as TGTGCCAGCGCTAAGACAGGGAACACTGAAGCTTTCTTT. This codes for CASAKTGNTEAFF.

The chain couples TRBV5-1 to TRBJ2-3, with no clear D. This CDR3 spans 13 amino acids. Germline V gene lookup returns CDR1 SGHRS and CDR2 YFSETQ. The V end lost 1 base, the J end lost 4 bases, and 7 bases lay between the germline ends. The CDR3 DNA follows: TGCGCCAGCAGCTTGATGTCCCCAGATACGCAGTATTTT. Its translation is CASSLMSPDTQYF. The full variable domain, its missing parts supplied by reference TRBV5-1 and TRBJ2-3, is KAGVTQTPRYLIKTRGQQVTLSCSPISGHRSVSWYQQTPGQGLQFLFEYFSETQRNKGNFPGRFSGRQFSNSRSEMNVSTLELGDSALYLCASSLMSPDTQYFGPGTRLTVL.

The V and J genes are TRBV6-5 and TRBJ1-6, with D unresolved. V lost 6 bases, J lost 10 bases, and 16 bases lay in between. The CDR3 loop spans 14 amino acids. Looked up from germline, CDR1 is MNHEY and CDR2 is SVGAGI. This chain's CDR3 is CASSYPSDVSPLHF. The CDR3 DNA reads TGTGCCAGCAGCTACCCCTCCGACGTGTCACCCCTCCACTTT.

The gene calls are TRBV15 and TRBJ1-4; the D is unclear. Germline V gene data show CDR1 as LNHNV and CDR2 as YYDKDF (reference sequence). CDR3 length: 13 residues. Trimming pared 0 bases from V and 8 bases from J, leaving 7 bases between. CDR3 sequence reads: CATSRDVTEKLFF. The CDR3 DNA sequence: TGTGCCACCAGCAGAGATGTAACCGAAAAACTGTTTTTT.

This clonotype came up a few times. This sequence joins TRBV29-1 and TRBJ2-5; D perhaps matches TRBD1 (5 bases). Trimming stripped 6 bases from V and 7 bases from J, with 18 bases between. CDR3 length equals 13 residues. The germline CDR1 and CDR2 sequences are SQVTM and ANQGSEA. CDR3 nucleotides: TGCAGCGTCGAAAAGACAGACCCTAGGACCCAGTACTTC. As protein: CSVEKTDPRTQYF.

V gene TRBV10-3 combines with J gene TRBJ2-2, with D perhaps TRBD1 or TRBD2 (5 bases each). V gave up 8 bases and J gave up 3 bases, with 16 bases separating them. CDR1 and CDR2 from the germline V gene are ENHRY and SYGVKD. The CDR3 is 15 amino acids. CDR3 protein: CAIGGARKDTGELFF. The CDR3 bases are TGTGCCATCGGGGGTGCCAGGAAAGACACCGGGGAGCTGTTTTTT.

V usage is TRBV4-1 and J usage is TRBJ2-7; TRBD1 might be the D (5 bases). CDR3 length: 16 residues. Germline CDR1 and CDR2: MGHRA and YSYEKL. V lost 0 bases, J lost 4 bases, and 16 bases lay in between. The CDR3 region is CASSQEQKGPFYEQYF. The CDR3 DNA reads TGCGCCAGCAGCCAAGAACAAAAGGGGCCCTTTTACGAGCAGTACTTC.

This clonotype appeared many times. The J gene is TRBJ1-4, the V gene TRBV4-2; D is ambiguous. CDR3 size: 17 residues. The germline CDR1 and CDR2 sequences are LGHNA and YNFKEQ. V was shortened by 5 bases and J by 0 bases, with 16 bases between the two germline ends. The CDR3 spells CASSGSLTDPTNEKLFF. Here the CDR3 DNA reads TGTGCCAGCAGCGGATCCCTCACCGATCCAACTAATGAAAAACTGTTTTTT.

This clonotype was seen a few times. The V and J genes are TRBV10-3 and TRBJ2-2; 8 positions match TRBD1. This CDR3 is 12 amino acids long. Germline V gene lookup returns CDR1 ENHRY and CDR2 SYGVKD. Trimming took 10 bases from V and 4 from J; bases not matched to a gene: 2. CDR3 in amino acids: CATTGGTGELFF. CDR3 sequence (DNA): TGTGCCACTACAGGGGGCACCGGGGAGCTGTTTTTT.

This clonotype was seen a few times. The chain combines TRBV6-2 or TRBV6-3 with TRBJ1-1; perhaps TRBD1 as D (6 bases). The CDR3 runs 14 residues. Germline loops: CDR1 MNHEY, CDR2 SVGEGT. The V and J ends lost 8 bases and 2 bases respectively, with 15 bases between them. The CDR3 is CASPQGRANTEAFF. The CDR3 bases are TGTGCCAGCCCACAGGGCAGGGCTAACACTGAAGCTTTCTTT.

The table lists this clonotype with many counts. This chain connects TRBV11-2 to TRBJ1-2, with D perhaps matching TRBD1 (6 bases). Germline-derived CDR1 and CDR2 are SGHAT and FQNNGV. Trimming removed 0 bases at V and 0 bases at J, with 14 bases between. This CDR3 is built from 17 residues. DNA for the CDR3: TGTGCCAGCAGCTTAGATCTGGGGGCAGCCTCTAACTATGGCTACACCTTC. Its translation: CASSLDLGAASNYGYTF.

Of note for this clonotype: Germline and junction disagree at one end, which may indicate a read error. V and J are TRBV5-1 and TRBJ1-1; TRBD1 matches 7 bases. The CDR3 is 14 amino acids. Germline values: CDR1 SGHRS, CDR2 YFSETQ. The CDR3 is CASSFRQGDTESFF. CDR3 bases: TGCGCCAGCAGCTTTCGACAGGGCGACACTGAATCTTTCTTT.